Here is one T cell receptor beta chain with its context. This entry is derived from a study of shared clonotypes between healthy human individuals. Using immunoSEQ multiplex PCR, the repertoire was profiled, and TCRdb retains in-frame clones only, with some absent. The sample has 2 million to 2.5 million clones, approximately 94% seen once. Germline values: CDR1 MGHRA, CDR2 YSYEKL. V was pared by 0 bases and J by 3 bases, with 5 bases of the junction left unmatched. This CDR3 region has 16 residues. The chain combines TRBV4-1 with TRBJ2-1; 7 bases are shared with TRBD1. The sample taken for sequencing was naive CD4+ T cells sorted from blood. Described subset: CD45RA+ positively selected. This receptor was taken from a man younger than 30 in good health. The chain's CDR3 is CASSQDSTGNYNEQFF. CDR3 in DNA: TGCGCCAGCAGCCAAGATTCGACAGGGAACTACAATGAGCAGTTCTTC.